This T cell receptor (beta chain) came from a study of read filtering for tumor transcriptome and immune sequencing. Study context: Patients were some 16 male and about 14 female, mean age 65.9 years, range roughly 47 to 80.

In its sample, this clonotype was seen once. The antigen is unknown. Because it lacks the conserved phenylalanine or tryptophan at the end, this CDR3 is likely a read error. Germline CDR1 is SEHNR and CDR2 is FQNEAQ (reference sequence). The CDR3 loop spans 12 amino acids. V was trimmed by 4 bases and J by 9 bases, leaving 10 bases between them. Study-wide findings and caveats: The sorted CD138-negative fraction was a mixed bone marrow immune population, not purified T cells.

This library used about 400 ng RNA and molecular barcoded adaptors spanning alpha/delta and beta/gamma chains. TCRdb re-called the reads through MiXCR, storing one row per CDR3 protein. This sample has about 90,000 distinct CDR3 sequences; more than 9% occur once, and the top ten carry just under 15%. The sequence came from a donor at least 40 years old with multiple myeloma. The chain carries TRBV7-9 and TRBJ2-1; D ambiguous. Sequencing was carried out using a population of CD138-negative cells sorted from bone marrow. CDR3 sequence reads: CASSSAHGEQFL. For the CDR3, the DNA is TGTGCCAGCAGCTCAGCGCATGGTGAGCAGTTCCTC.